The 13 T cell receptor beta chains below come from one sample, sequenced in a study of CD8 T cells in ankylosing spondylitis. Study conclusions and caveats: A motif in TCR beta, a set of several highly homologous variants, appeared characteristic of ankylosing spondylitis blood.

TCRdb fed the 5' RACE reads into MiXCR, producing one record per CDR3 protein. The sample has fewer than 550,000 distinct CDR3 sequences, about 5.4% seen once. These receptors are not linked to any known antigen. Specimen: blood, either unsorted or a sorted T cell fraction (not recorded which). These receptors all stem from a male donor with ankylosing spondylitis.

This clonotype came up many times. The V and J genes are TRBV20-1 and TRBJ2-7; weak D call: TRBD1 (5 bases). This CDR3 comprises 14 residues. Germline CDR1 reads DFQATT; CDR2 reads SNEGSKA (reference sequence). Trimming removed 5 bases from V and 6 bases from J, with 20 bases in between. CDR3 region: CSALQRQYSGEQYF. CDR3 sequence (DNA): TGCAGTGCTCTCCAACGACAGTACTCAGGCGAGCAGTACTTC.

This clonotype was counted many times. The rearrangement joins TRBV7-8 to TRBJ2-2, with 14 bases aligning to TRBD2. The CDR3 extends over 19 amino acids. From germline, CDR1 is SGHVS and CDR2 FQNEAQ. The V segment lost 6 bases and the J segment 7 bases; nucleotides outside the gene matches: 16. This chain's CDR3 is CASSISGLAGGGIGGELFF. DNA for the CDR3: TGTGCCAGCAGTATTAGCGGACTAGCGGGAGGAGGTATAGGCGGGGAGCTGTTTTTT. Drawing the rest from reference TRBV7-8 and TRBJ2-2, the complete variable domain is GAGVSQSPRYKVAKRGQDVALRCDPISGHVSLFWYQQALGQGPEFLTYFQNEAQLDKSGLPSDRFFAERPEGSVSTLKIQRTQQEDSAVYLCASSISGLAGGGIGGELFFGEGSRLTVL.

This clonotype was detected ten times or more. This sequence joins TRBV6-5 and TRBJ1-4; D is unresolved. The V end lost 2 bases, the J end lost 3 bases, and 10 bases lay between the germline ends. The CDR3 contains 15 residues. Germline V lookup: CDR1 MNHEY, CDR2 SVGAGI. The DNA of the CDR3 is TGTGCCAGCAGTTACGGGTTGCCACCTAATGAAAAACTGTTTTTT. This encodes CASSYGLPPNEKLFF.

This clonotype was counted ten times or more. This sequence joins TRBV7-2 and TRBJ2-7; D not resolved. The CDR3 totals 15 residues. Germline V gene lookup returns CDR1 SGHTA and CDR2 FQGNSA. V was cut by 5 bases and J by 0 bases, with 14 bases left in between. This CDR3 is CASSVQTLLSYEQYF. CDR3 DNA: TGTGCCAGCAGCGTACAGACCCTCCTCTCCTACGAGCAGTACTTC.

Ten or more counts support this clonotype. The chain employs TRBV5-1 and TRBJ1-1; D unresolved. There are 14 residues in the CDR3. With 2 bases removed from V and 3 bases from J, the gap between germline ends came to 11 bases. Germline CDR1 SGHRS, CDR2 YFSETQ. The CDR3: CASSFSGAHTEAFF. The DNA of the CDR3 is TGCGCCAGCAGCTTTTCGGGAGCCCACACTGAAGCTTTCTTT.

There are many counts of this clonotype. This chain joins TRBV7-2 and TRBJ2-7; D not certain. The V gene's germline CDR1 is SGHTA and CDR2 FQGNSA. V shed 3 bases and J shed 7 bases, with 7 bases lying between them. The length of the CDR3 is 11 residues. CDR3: CASSFYEEQYF. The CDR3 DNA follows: TGTGCCAGCAGCTTTTACGAGGAGCAGTACTTC.

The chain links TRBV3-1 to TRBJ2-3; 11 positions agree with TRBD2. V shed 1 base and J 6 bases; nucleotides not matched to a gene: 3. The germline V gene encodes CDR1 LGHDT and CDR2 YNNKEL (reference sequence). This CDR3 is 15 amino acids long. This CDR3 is CASSQVLAGVDTQYF. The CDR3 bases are TGTGCCAGCAGCCAAGTACTAGCGGGGGTGGATACGCAGTATTTT.

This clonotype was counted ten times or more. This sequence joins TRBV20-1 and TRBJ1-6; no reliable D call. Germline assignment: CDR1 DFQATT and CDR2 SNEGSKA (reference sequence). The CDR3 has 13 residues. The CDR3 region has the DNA TGCGCGGCCCCCTCAAATAACAATTCACCCCTCCACTTT. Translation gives CAAPSNNNSPLHF.

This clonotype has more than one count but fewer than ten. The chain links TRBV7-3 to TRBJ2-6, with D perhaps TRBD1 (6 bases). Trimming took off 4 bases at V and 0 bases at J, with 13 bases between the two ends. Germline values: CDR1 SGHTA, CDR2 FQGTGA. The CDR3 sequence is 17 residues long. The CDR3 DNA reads TGTGCCAGCAGCTCCACGACAGGCCGCTCTGGGGCCAACGTCCTGACTTTC. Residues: CASSSTTGRSGANVLTF.

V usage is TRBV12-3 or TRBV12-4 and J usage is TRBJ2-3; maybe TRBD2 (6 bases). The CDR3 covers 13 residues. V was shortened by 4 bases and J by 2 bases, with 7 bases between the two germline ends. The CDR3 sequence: CASSWGVTDTQYF. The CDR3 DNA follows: TGTGCCAGCAGTTGGGGGGTCACAGATACGCAGTATTTT.

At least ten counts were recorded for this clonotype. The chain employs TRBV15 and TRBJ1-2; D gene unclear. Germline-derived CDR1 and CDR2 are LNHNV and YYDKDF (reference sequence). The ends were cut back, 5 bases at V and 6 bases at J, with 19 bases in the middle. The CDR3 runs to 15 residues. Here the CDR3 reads CATSAGPWKADGYTF. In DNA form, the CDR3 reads TGTGCCACCAGCGCGGGCCCCTGGAAGGCGGATGGCTACACCTTC.

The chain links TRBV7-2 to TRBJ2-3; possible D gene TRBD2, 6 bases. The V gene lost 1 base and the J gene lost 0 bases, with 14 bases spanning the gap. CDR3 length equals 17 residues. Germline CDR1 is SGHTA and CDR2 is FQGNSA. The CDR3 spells CASSLVTGVQSTDTQYF. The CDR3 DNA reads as TGTGCCAGCAGCTTAGTCACGGGAGTCCAAAGCACAGATACGCAGTATTTT.

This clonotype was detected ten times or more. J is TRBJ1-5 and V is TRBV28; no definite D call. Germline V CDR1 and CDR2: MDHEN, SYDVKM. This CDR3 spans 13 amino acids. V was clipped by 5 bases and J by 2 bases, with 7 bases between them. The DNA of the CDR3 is TGTGCCAGCAGTAGACATGGCAATCAGCCCCAGCATTTT. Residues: CASSRHGNQPQHF.